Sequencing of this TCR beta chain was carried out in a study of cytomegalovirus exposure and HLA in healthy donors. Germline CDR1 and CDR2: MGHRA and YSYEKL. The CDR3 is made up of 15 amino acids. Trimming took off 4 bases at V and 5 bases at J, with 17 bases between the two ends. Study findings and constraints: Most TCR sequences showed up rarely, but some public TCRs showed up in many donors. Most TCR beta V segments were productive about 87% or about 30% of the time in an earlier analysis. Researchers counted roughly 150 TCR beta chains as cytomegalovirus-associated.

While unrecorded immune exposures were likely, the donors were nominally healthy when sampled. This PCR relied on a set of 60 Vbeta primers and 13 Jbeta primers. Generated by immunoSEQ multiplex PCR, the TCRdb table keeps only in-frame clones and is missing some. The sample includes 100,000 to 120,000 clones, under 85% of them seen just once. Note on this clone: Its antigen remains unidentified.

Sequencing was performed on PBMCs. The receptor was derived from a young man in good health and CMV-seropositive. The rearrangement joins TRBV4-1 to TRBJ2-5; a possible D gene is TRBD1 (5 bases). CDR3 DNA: TGCGCCAGCAGCCCTTCAGACACCTGGGGCGAGACCCAGTACTTC. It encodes CASSPSDTWGETQYF.